This T cell receptor (beta chain) is from a study of blood T cells in healthy people across ages (dated by TCRdb to between 2014 and 2017). Background on the whole study: In model experiments, template switching captured roughly one uniquely barcoded TCR beta cDNA molecule for every two T cells. Donors of different ages were randomly distributed across sequencing lanes to avoid experimental bias. Donors were grouped into four age groups: young (average roughly 15 years), middle-aged (roughly 37), aged (about 60) and long-lived (less than 85). Using deep sequencing normalized with unique cDNA molecular identifiers, the study measured how TCR beta repertoire diversity changes with age. Using the same blood draw, the study looked at two additional independent replicas of 1 million unique cDNA reads for two donors, one aged 18 to 30 and the other aged 80 or older.

Overall results and qualifications from the work: Observed TCR beta diversity per million T cells fell roughly linearly with age, and a significant reduction was already apparent by age around 39. The long-lived group showed more naive CD4+ T cells, fewer expanded clones and increased TCR diversity than the aged group, suggesting age selection. Because profiling used bulk unsorted PBMCs, naive and antigen-experienced compartments could not be compared conclusively. Estimates of total diversity from one million sequenced T cells were regarded as lower bounds and underestimates. The percentage of naive T cells measured by flow cytometry correlated strongly with observed TCR beta diversity. Because donor CMV infection status was unknown, age-related changes in expanded clonotypes were potentially confounded.

The roughly 39 donors, aged 6 to 90 years, were systemically healthy Caucasian individuals from Russia. Each donor gave approximately 10 milliliters of peripheral blood, collected into EDTA-treated Vacutainer tubes. Ficoll-Paque density-gradient centrifugation was used to isolate PBMCs, with at least 6.5 million per sample. Trizol reagent was used to extract total RNA from PBMCs, with at least 5 micrograms per sample. For every donor, an aliquot of PBMCs went through flow cytometry to measure the percentages of naive CD45RAhigh/CD27high T cells. The library relied on 5' RACE. The data were produced on an Illumina HiSeq 2500. A second roughly 6 to 12 cycle PCR used a sample-barcoded 5' primer and a J-beta primer mix. A template-switch 5' adaptor carrying 12 random nucleotides introduced a unique molecular identifier onto each TCR beta cDNA molecule. At least 2.5 million CDR3-containing paired-end reads were obtained from each sample. The Mint cDNA synthesis kit, primed by a TRBC-specific oligonucleotide, was used to synthesize first-strand cDNA from all RNA. Following uracil-DNA glycosylase treatment, a first 18-cycle PCR with universal primers M1SS and BC2_uni_R was performed on all cDNA. As for the original processing: Each sample was normalized by randomly selecting 1 million high-quality reads, each carrying a distinct molecular identifier. Reads sharing molecular identifiers were discarded rather than binned into consensus sequences. CDR3 identification, clonotype clustering and error correction used MiTCR with a Q25 quality threshold and the strictest error-elimination algorithm. A nonparametric unseen species model using Euler transformation provided a lower-bound estimate of total TCR beta diversity. TCRdb reanalyzed the raw reads on its own, using fastp at Q25 for trimming and MiXCR for clone calling, and kept in-frame beta chains. Under each unique CDR3 protein, matching rows form one entry showing the most common genes and DNA. TCRdb's processing, not the authors', yielded these V and J calls. A total of 1,500,000 or so distinct CDR3 sequences appear in this sample, 35% to 45% of them only once. Of the sample, 4% falls within the top ten clones.

Concerning this clonotype itself: It lacks a known antigen. Base qualities are not provided; no much larger clone lies one nucleotide away.

The sequencing sample was made of blood. This clonotype was sampled from a woman younger than 35 in good health.

The DNA is as follows: TGTGCCAGCAGCTTCAAGGCGGGAGGGGCGGATACGCAGTATTTT. Translation gives CASSFKAGGADTQYF. The V and J genes are TRBV7-2 and TRBJ2-3, and 9 junction bases match TRBD2. From a lookup of the germline V gene, CDR1 and CDR2 are SGHTA and FQGNSA. Germline trimming amounts to 3 bases on V and 6 bases on J, with 7 as the count of junction bases outside the gene matches. Counted from cysteine to phenylalanine, this CDR3 has 15 amino acids. The DNA shown is the 45-base CDR3, in frame from base 1.